The 22 T cell receptor beta chains presented below share a single source sample, sequenced in a study of T cell repertoires in cytomegalovirus infection. TCRdb re-called the reads through MiXCR, storing one row per CDR3 protein. The sample includes around 740,000 distinct CDR3 sequences, 35% of them seen just once. Material for sequencing was PBMCs. The receptors stem from a human donor in good health (CMV status not recorded). Some clones in this sample may be carry-over from other donors' samples.

The chain couples TRBV6-6 to TRBJ1-1; 7 nucleotides agree with TRBD1. Trimming at V came to 4 bases and at J to 1 base, leaving 12 bases not matched to a gene. The V gene's germline CDR1 is MNHNY and CDR2 SVGAGI (reference sequence). This CDR3 spans 17 amino acids. The CDR3 sequence is CASSSPGQSGRNTEAFF. DNA of the CDR3: TGTGCCAGCAGTTCCCCGGGACAGTCAGGCCGGAACACTGAAGCTTTCTTT.

The V and J genes are TRBV10-3 and TRBJ1-3; 7 bases are a match to TRBD1. The junction had 9 bases not matched to a gene; V was cut back by 6 bases and J by 1 base. The CDR3 runs to 16 residues. Per the germline V gene, CDR1 is ENHRY and CDR2 is SYGVKD. The CDR3 nucleotides are TGTGCCATCAGCCACACCGCGACAGGGTCTGGAAACACCATATATTTT. This encodes CAISHTATGSGNTIYF.

Worth noting for this clonotype: A read error is likely, as this CDR3 ends without the conserved phenylalanine or tryptophan. CDR3 protein: CASSPRAGQAYEQYL. CDR3 bases: TGTGCCAGCAGTCCCCGGGCAGGGCAAGCCTACGAGCAGTACTTA. This sequence joins TRBV27 and TRBJ2-7, with D possibly TRBD1 on 5 matching bases. The V and J ends lost 5 bases and 2 bases respectively, with 16 bases between them. Germline-derived CDR1 and CDR2 are MNHEY and SMNVEV (reference sequence). The CDR3 is made up of 15 amino acids.

At least ten counts were recorded for this clonotype. This chain joins TRBV28 and TRBJ1-4; D is possibly TRBD1 (5 bases). V was clipped by 7 bases and J by 6 bases, with 21 bases between them. Germline CDR1 MDHEN, CDR2 SYDVKM. This CDR3 spans 16 amino acids. CDR3 sequence: CASTRGRAVIHEKLFF. CDR3 sequence (DNA): TGTGCCAGCACCCGGGGCAGGGCCGTAATACATGAAAAACTGTTTTTT.

This chain connects TRBV12-3 or TRBV12-4 to TRBJ2-5; D unresolved. The V gene lost 5 bases and the J gene lost 0 bases, with 10 bases spanning the gap. CDR3 length: 14 residues. The CDR3 is CASSHGRNQETQYF. Written as DNA, the CDR3 is TGTGCCAGCAGTCACGGACGGAACCAAGAGACCCAGTACTTC.

This chain connects TRBV6-6 to TRBJ2-3; D remains unclear. The germline gives CDR1 MNHNY, CDR2 SVGAGI (reference sequence). The V end was cut by 1 base, the J end by 4 bases, with 12 bases between. This CDR3 contains 15 residues. The CDR3: CASSYWTEKADTQYF. In DNA form, the CDR3 reads TGTGCCAGCAGTTACTGGACGGAAAAGGCAGATACGCAGTATTTT.

The rearrangement joins TRBV5-1 to TRBJ2-3, with D tentatively TRBD1 (6 bases). Germline V gives CDR1 SGHRS, CDR2 YFSETQ. V was pared by 0 bases and J by 6 bases, with 11 bases between. The CDR3 has 14 amino acids. The DNA for the CDR3 is TGCGCCAGCAGCTTGGAGGGGGACGGGGATACGCAGTATTTT. As protein: CASSLEGDGDTQYF. The whole variable domain, filled in from reference TRBV5-1 and TRBJ2-3, reads KAGVTQTPRYLIKTRGQQVTLSCSPISGHRSVSWYQQTPGQGLQFLFEYFSETQRNKGNFPGRFSGRQFSNSRSEMNVSTLELGDSALYLCASSLEGDGDTQYFGPGTRLTVL.

This clonotype was found many times. V is TRBV7-9 and J is TRBJ2-3; TRBD2 is a possible D gene (5 bases). Germline CDR1 reads SEHNR; CDR2 reads FQNEAQ (reference sequence). The V end lost 7 bases, the J end lost 6 bases, and 17 bases lay between the germline ends. CDR3 length equals 14 residues. In DNA form, the CDR3 reads TGTGCCAGCACCCCTAGGGCAGGCGGGGATACGCAGTATTTT. Encoded protein: CASTPRAGGDTQYF.

This clonotype has ten or more counts. J is TRBJ2-7 and V is TRBV7-8; 8 nucleotides line up with TRBD2. Germline V gene lookup returns CDR1 SGHVS and CDR2 FQNEAQ. The CDR3 loop spans 15 amino acids. Germline trimming cut 5 bases from V and 4 bases from J; bases unmatched to any gene: 10. For the CDR3, the DNA is TGTGCCAGCAGCCAGGGGCTAGCGGGCCTATACGAGCAGTACTTC. It yields the protein CASSQGLAGLYEQYF.

The chain carries TRBV4-1 and TRBJ2-5, with 7 bases that match TRBD2. J was trimmed by 4 bases and V by 0 bases; bases with no gene match: 17. Germline V gene data show CDR1 as MGHRA and CDR2 as YSYEKL. CDR3 length: 19 amino acids. In DNA, the CDR3 is TGCGCCAGCAGCCAAGAAAGGCTAGCGGAACTCCTTGGGGGAGAGACCCAGTACTTC. As protein: CASSQERLAELLGGETQYF.

This clonotype has a count of ten or more. The chain employs TRBV7-2 and TRBJ1-2, with a tentative D call TRBD1 (5 bases). CDR3 length equals 13 residues. Germline lookup yields CDR1 SGHTA and CDR2 FQGNSA. Trimming took 1 base from V and 4 from J, leaving 7 bases between them. The CDR3 nucleotides are TGTGCCAGCAGCTTAGGGGGGAGCTATGGCTACACCTTC. It encodes CASSLGGSYGYTF.

This clonotype was observed a few times. This chain connects TRBV2 to TRBJ2-1; the match to TRBD1 covers 9 bases. After removal of 7 bases from V and 3 bases from J, the junction contained 4 bases not matched to a gene. Germline CDR1 reads SNHLY; CDR2 reads FYNNEI. CDR3 length: 14 amino acids. This chain's CDR3 is CASNRDRDYNEQFF. In DNA form, the CDR3 reads TGTGCCAGCAATCGGGACAGGGACTACAATGAGCAGTTCTTC.

This clonotype was observed a few times. The CDR3 coding sequence is TGTGCCAGCAGTGGGGGGTTAGCTAGAGGATACAATGAGCAGTTCTTC. This gives the protein CASSGGLARGYNEQFF. The chain carries TRBV28 and TRBJ2-1; D might be TRBD2 (6 bases). The germline V gene has CDR1 MDHEN and CDR2 SYDVKM. The CDR3 runs 16 residues. Trimming removed 5 bases from V and 4 bases from J, with 18 bases in between.

The V gene is TRBV9, the J gene TRBJ2-3, with 8 bases lining up with TRBD2. The CDR3 totals 15 residues. The germline CDR1 and CDR2 sequences are SGDLS and YYNGEE. Germline trimming cut 4 bases from V and 2 bases from J; bases unmatched to any gene: 6. The CDR3 nucleotides read TGTGCCAGCAGCCCCCGCGGGGGGACCACAGATACGCAGTATTTT. The encoded protein is CASSPRGGTTDTQYF.

This clonotype appeared a few times. This chain joins TRBV11-2 and TRBJ2-7, with 9 bases that match TRBD1. The CDR3 loop spans 18 amino acids. The germline V gene encodes CDR1 SGHAT and CDR2 FQNNGV. V shed 0 bases and J 6 bases; nucleotides not matched to a gene: 15. This chain's CDR3 is CASSLEGQGPVGVSEQYF. CDR3 DNA sequence: TGTGCCAGCAGCTTAGAGGGACAGGGTCCCGTCGGTGTGTCCGAGCAGTACTTC.

This clonotype was found a few times. V usage is TRBV29-1 and J usage is TRBJ2-1, with 10 bases fitting TRBD1. The V and J ends lost 7 bases and 4 bases, in that order; junction bases with no gene match: 7. The CDR3 sequence is 14 residues long. Germline V lookup: CDR1 SQVTM, CDR2 ANQGSEA. CDR3 loop: CSAGRDRGYNEQFF. The CDR3 nucleotides read TGCAGCGCCGGTCGGGACAGGGGATACAATGAGCAGTTCTTC.

This clonotype has more than one count but fewer than ten. The rearrangement uses TRBV2 and TRBJ1-2, with TRBD1 matching over 8 bases. From germline, CDR1 is SNHLY and CDR2 FYNNEI. CDR3 length equals 13 residues. V shed 7 bases, J shed 8 bases, and the junction held 9 bases outside the gene matches. As DNA, the CDR3 is TGTGCCAGCATGGCGGACAGGGCCCCAGGCTACACCTTC. This gives the protein CASMADRAPGYTF.

The chain is built from TRBV6-1 and TRBJ1-1; D gene uncertain. Germline assignment: CDR1 MNHNS and CDR2 SASEGT. The CDR3 is 15 residues long. Trimming shortened V by 2 bases and J by 4 bases, and 14 bases separated the two germline ends. The CDR3 DNA reads TGTGCCAGCAGTGAACTAATTTCAGGACGCACTGAAGCTTTCTTT. It is translated as CASSELISGRTEAFF.

The rearrangement uses TRBV7-2 and TRBJ2-3, with TRBD2 matching 9 bases. The trim removed 1 base at V and 5 bases at J, leaving 4 bases unmatched. This CDR3 spans 15 amino acids. Per the germline V gene, CDR1 is SGHTA and CDR2 is FQGNSA. The CDR3 DNA follows: TGTGCCAGCAGCTTAGTTGCGGGAGGGCAAGATACGCAGTATTTT. Translation gives CASSLVAGGQDTQYF.

The CDR3 here is CASSSWTQLYEQYF. For the CDR3, the DNA is TGTGCCAGCAGCTCTTGGACGCAACTCTACGAGCAGTACTTC. The J gene is TRBJ2-7, the V gene TRBV7-8; no definite D call. This CDR3 has 14 amino acids. V was trimmed by 4 bases and J by 3 bases, leaving 13 bases between them. Germline values: CDR1 SGHVS, CDR2 FQNEAQ. The entire variable domain, with the rest obtained from reference TRBV7-8 and TRBJ2-7, is as follows: GAGVSQSPRYKVAKRGQDVALRCDPISGHVSLFWYQQALGQGPEFLTYFQNEAQLDKSGLPSDRFFAERPEGSVSTLKIQRTQQEDSAVYLCASSSWTQLYEQYFGPGTRLTVT.

The chain employs TRBV7-9 and TRBJ2-7; unclear D gene. Trimming shortened V by 5 bases and J by 2 bases, and 13 bases separated the two germline ends. CDR1 SEHNR and CDR2 FQNEAQ come from the germline V gene (reference sequence). The CDR3 consists of 14 residues. CDR3 sequence: CASSPPARAYEQYF. The CDR3 bases are TGTGCCAGCAGCCCTCCGGCAAGAGCCTACGAGCAGTACTTC.

The genes are TRBV2 and TRBJ2-7; D remains ambiguous. This CDR3 has 14 amino acids. Trimming removed 7 bases at V and 0 bases at J, with 13 bases between. The germline CDR1 and CDR2 sequences are SNHLY and FYNNEI. The CDR3 DNA reads TGTGCCAGCAAAGGTGGGCAGCCCTCCTACGAGCAGTACTTC. Residues: CASKGGQPSYEQYF.